The 13 T cell receptor beta chains below were found in one sample sequenced in a study of cytomegalovirus exposure and HLA in healthy donors. The PCR was carried out with 60 Vbeta primers and 13 Jbeta primers. TCRdb keeps only in-frame clones here, not all; method: immunoSEQ multiplex PCR. The table has some 190,000 clones, 77% seen once; the top ten hold 1.4%. The sequencing sample was made of PBMCs. The source of these receptors is a man aged 18 to 30 in good health and CMV-seronegative.

J is TRBJ1-4 and V is TRBV10-3, with D hard to call. The CDR3 is 21 amino acids. Germline CDR1 is ENHRY and CDR2 is SYGVKD. V was pared by 8 bases and J by 0 bases, with 31 bases between. CDR3 loop: CAILRTLGVRRLCPTNEKLFF. The DNA for the CDR3 is TGTGCCATCCTCCGCACACTGGGAGTTCGGCGGTTATGTCCAACTAATGAAAAACTGTTTTTT.

This clone was seen only a few times. The chain has TRBV30 and TRBJ2-2, with TRBD1 matching over 9 bases. Germline CDR1 and CDR2: GTSNPN and SVGIG (reference sequence). V lost 1 base and J lost 5; bases outside the gene matches: 5. The CDR3 is 15 residues long. The CDR3 is CAWSARDRETGELFF. CDR3 DNA sequence: TGTGCCTGGAGTGCTCGGGACAGGGAAACCGGGGAGCTGTTTTTT. The variable domain in full, completed from reference TRBV30 and TRBJ2-2, reads SQTIHQWPATLVQPVGSPLSLECTVEGTSNPNLYWYRQAAGRGLQLLFYSVGIGQISSEVPQNLSASRPQDRQFILSSKKLLLSDSGFYLCAWSARDRETGELFFGEGSRLTVL.

This clone was seen a single time. DNA of the CDR3: TGTGCCAGTAGATCGGTTAGCGGGGGTTCCTACAATGAGCAGTTCTTC. This sequence encodes CASRSVSGGSYNEQFF. The chain joins TRBV19 to TRBJ2-1, with 9 bases that match TRBD2. Trimming at V came to 6 bases and at J to 1 base, leaving 7 bases not matched to a gene. The germline CDR1 and CDR2 sequences are LNHDA and SQIVND (reference sequence). The CDR3 spans 16 residues.

This chain links TRBV29-1 with TRBJ2-5; tentatively, D is TRBD1 (5 bases). CDR1 SQVTM and CDR2 ANQGSEA come from the germline V gene. With 1 base removed from V and 5 bases from J, the gap between germline ends came to 8 bases. CDR3 length: 12 residues. CDR3: CSVEGQGETQYF. As DNA, the CDR3 is TGCAGCGTTGAAGGGCAGGGTGAGACCCAGTACTTC.

The chain uses TRBV30 and TRBJ1-5; D perhaps matches TRBD1 (6 bases). Deletions cut 2 bases from V and 0 bases from J, with 11 bases between. This CDR3 contains 15 residues. Germline CDR1 is GTSNPN and CDR2 is SVGIG (reference sequence). CDR3 nucleotides: TGTGCCTGGAGTCCCGGGACACATAGCAATCAGCCCCAGCATTTT. Translated: CAWSPGTHSNQPQHF.

This clone was seen a few times. The rearrangement links TRBV25-1 to TRBJ1-3; no definite D call. Germline CDR1 and CDR2: MGHDK and SYGVNS. CDR3 size: 12 residues. V was cut by 8 bases and J by 4 bases, with 9 bases left in between. The CDR3 DNA reads as TGTGCCAGCTCTGCGGGGGGAAACACCATATATTTT. Translating gives CASSAGGNTIYF. The complete variable domain, with remaining parts taken from reference TRBV25-1 and TRBJ1-3, reads EADIYQTPRYLVIGTGKKITLECSQTMGHDKMYWYQQDPGMELHLIHYSYGVNSTEKGDLSSESTVSRIRTEHFPLTLESARPSHTSQYLCASSAGGNTIYFGEGSWLTVV.

This clone qualifies as medium-sized (0.01 to 0.1%). The V call is TRBV15, the J call TRBJ2-2; 11 positions agree with TRBD2. V was clipped by 0 bases and J by 1 base; unmatched bases: 1. The V gene's germline CDR1 is LNHNV and CDR2 YYDKDF (reference sequence). This CDR3 region has 17 residues. In DNA, the CDR3 is TGTGCCACCAGCAGAGAGGGGACTAGCGGGAACACCGGGGAGCTGTTTTTT. As protein: CATSREGTSGNTGELFF.

The V call is TRBV19, the J call TRBJ2-7, with a possible D match to TRBD1 (6 bases). From germline, CDR1 is LNHDA and CDR2 SQIVND (reference sequence). The CDR3 covers 15 residues. Trimming removed 3 bases from V and 1 base from J, with 13 bases in between. CDR3 bases: TGTGCCAGTAGTATCCCGACAGGTAAGTCCTACGAGCAGTACTTC. Translation: CASSIPTGKSYEQYF.

The genes are TRBV6-1 and TRBJ1-5; D gene unclear. In germline, CDR1 is MNHNS, CDR2 SASEGT. The V end lost 6 bases, the J end lost 0 bases, and 9 bases lay between the germline ends. The CDR3 spans 14 residues. CDR3 residues: CASSDTDSNQPQHF. The CDR3 DNA reads TGTGCCAGCAGCGATACTGATAGCAATCAGCCCCAGCATTTT.

The rearrangement uses TRBV2 and TRBJ2-3; 7 bases are shared with TRBD2. The ends lost 6 bases at V and 4 bases at J; junction bases unmatched: 10. CDR1 and CDR2 from the germline V gene are SNHLY and FYNNEI. The CDR3 runs 15 residues. The CDR3 loop reads CASSRLLANPDTQYF. The DNA for the CDR3 is TGTGCCAGCAGCCGACTACTAGCGAATCCAGATACGCAGTATTTT.

This chain joins TRBV4-3 and TRBJ2-4; 11 bases match TRBD2. The V gene end was trimmed by 2 bases and the J gene end by 8 bases; junction bases not matched to a gene: 5. Germline CDR1 is LGHNA and CDR2 is YSLEER. The CDR3 runs 15 residues. CDR3 residues: CASSQQLAGAYIQYF. DNA of the CDR3: TGCGCCAGCAGCCAACAACTAGCGGGGGCTTACATTCAGTACTTC.

V and J are TRBV30 and TRBJ2-1, with TRBD2 matching 9 bases. Germline V CDR1 and CDR2: GTSNPN, SVGIG (reference sequence). Unmatched junction bases numbered 8, after V lost 6 bases and J lost 5 bases. CDR3 length equals 14 residues. The CDR3 DNA reads TGTGCCTGCCCGACTAGCGGCTTTGACAATGAGCAGTTCTTC. Its protein product is CACPTSGFDNEQFF.

This clone was seen only a few times. The V gene is TRBV4-2, the J gene TRBJ1-2; 7 nucleotides line up with TRBD1. Per germline, CDR1 LGHNA and CDR2 YNFKEQ. The CDR3 consists of 14 residues. With 4 bases clipped from V and 2 bases from J, the junction kept 4 bases outside the gene matches. This chain's CDR3 is CASSPAGQNYGYTF. As DNA, the CDR3 is TGTGCCAGCAGCCCCGCGGGACAGAACTATGGCTACACCTTC.